One sample yielded the 9 T cell receptor beta chains listed below, sequenced in a study of shared clonotypes between healthy human individuals. Positive CCR7 selection of CD45RO-negative cells yielded the naive CD8 cells, and terminally differentiated effector memory CD45RA+ cells were excluded. The table came from immunoSEQ multiplex PCR; TCRdb's copy has only in-frame clones and leaves some out. Of hundreds of thousands of clones listed, roughly 96% were seen once; the top ten hold more than 0.085%. Sequences were obtained from naive CD8+ T cells sorted from blood. The receptors come from a woman in her 30s in good health.

A single count supports this clone. The genes are TRBV5-1 and TRBJ1-1; D is undetermined. This CDR3 is built from 13 residues. Germline lookup yields CDR1 SGHRS and CDR2 YFSETQ. Trimming removed 0 bases at V and 2 bases at J, with 5 bases between. The CDR3: CASSLVLNTEAFF. The CDR3 DNA follows: TGCGCCAGCAGCTTGGTATTAAACACTGAAGCTTTCTTT.

The rearrangement links TRBV11-2 to TRBJ2-1; D tentatively fits TRBD1 or TRBD2 (5 bases each). Trimming cost V 4 bases and J 0 bases, with 10 bases left between them. From germline, CDR1 is SGHAT and CDR2 FQNNGV. This CDR3 is built from 15 residues. The CDR3 loop reads CASSSPGLSYNEQFF. DNA of the CDR3: TGTGCCAGCAGCTCGCCGGGGCTCTCCTACAATGAGCAGTTCTTC.

As to this clone: Other nucleotide sequences in the sample specify the same CDR3. The chain joins TRBV19 to TRBJ1-5, with D uncertain. Germline V gene data show CDR1 as LNHDA and CDR2 as SQIVND (reference sequence). V shed 3 bases and J shed 0 bases, with 9 bases lying between them. The CDR3 has 15 amino acids. Here the CDR3 DNA reads TGTGCCAGTAGTATCGCTCCCTATAGCAATCAGCCCCAGCATTTT. This sequence encodes CASSIAPYSNQPQHF.

V is TRBV6-6 and J is TRBJ2-7; the D gene could be TRBD1 or TRBD2 (5 bases each). This CDR3 has 15 residues. The V end was cut by 0 bases, the J end by 3 bases, with 12 bases between. Germline V gene lookup returns CDR1 MNHNY and CDR2 SVGAGI (reference sequence). For the CDR3, the DNA is TGTGCCAGCAGTTACTCGACGGGGACCGTCTACGAGCAGTACTTC. This sequence encodes CASSYSTGTVYEQYF.

This sequence joins TRBV29-1 and TRBJ2-3; D gene ambiguous. CDR3 size: 14 residues. Trimming took 7 bases from V and 0 from J, leaving 14 bases between them. Germline lookup yields CDR1 SQVTM and CDR2 ANQGSEA. Here the CDR3 reads CSAAVGGSTDTQYF. CDR3 in DNA: TGCAGCGCAGCTGTTGGCGGAAGCACAGATACGCAGTATTTT.

This rearrangement joins TRBV9 to TRBJ2-7; perhaps TRBD2 as D (6 bases). CDR1 and CDR2 from the germline V gene are SGDLS and YYNGEE. This CDR3 comprises 16 residues. Trimming stripped 1 base from V and 3 bases from J, with 17 bases between. The CDR3 protein is CASSVYPGTGNYEQYF. The CDR3 bases are TGTGCCAGCAGCGTATATCCCGGGACTGGGAACTACGAGCAGTACTTC.

Comments on this clone: Distinct nucleotide sequences in the sample also encode this CDR3. The V and J genes are TRBV19 and TRBJ1-5; no firm D call. The V gene's germline CDR1 is LNHDA and CDR2 SQIVND (reference sequence). V gave up 0 bases and J gave up 2 bases, with 2 bases separating them. The CDR3 is made up of 13 amino acids. The chain's CDR3 is CASSIDGNQPQHF. CDR3 in DNA: TGTGCCAGTAGTATAGATGGCAATCAGCCCCAGCATTTT.

This sequence joins TRBV12-5 and TRBJ2-3; 8 bases are a match to TRBD1. The CDR3 covers 14 residues. V trimming: 5 bases; J trimming: 2 bases; junction bases outside the gene matches: 3. Germline V gene lookup returns CDR1 LGHNT and CDR2 FRNRAP. As DNA, the CDR3 is TGTGCTAGTGGTCCGACAGGGGCCACAGATACGCAGTATTTT. Translating it yields CASGPTGATDTQYF.

The chain recombines TRBV2 with TRBJ2-5; possible D gene TRBD2, 6 bases. The germline V gene has CDR1 SNHLY and CDR2 FYNNEI. Trimming stripped 2 bases from V and 5 bases from J, with 15 bases between. CDR3 length: 15 amino acids. The CDR3 coding sequence is TGTGCCAGCAGTGAATTGGCGGGAATACCCGAGACCCAGTACTTC. It is translated as CASSELAGIPETQYF.